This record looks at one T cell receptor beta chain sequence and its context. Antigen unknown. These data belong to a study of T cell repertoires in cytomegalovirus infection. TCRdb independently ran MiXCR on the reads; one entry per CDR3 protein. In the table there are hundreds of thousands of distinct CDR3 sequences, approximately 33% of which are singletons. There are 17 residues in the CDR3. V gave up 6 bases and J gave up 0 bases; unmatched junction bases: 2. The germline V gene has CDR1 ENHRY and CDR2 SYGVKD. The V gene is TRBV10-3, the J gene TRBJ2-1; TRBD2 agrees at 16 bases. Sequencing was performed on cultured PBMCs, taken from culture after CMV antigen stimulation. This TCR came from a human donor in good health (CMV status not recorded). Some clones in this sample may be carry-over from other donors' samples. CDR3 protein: CAIRGLAGGSSYNEQFF. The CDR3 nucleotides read TGTGCCATCAGGGGACTAGCGGGGGGGAGCTCCTACAATGAGCAGTTCTTC.